The next 15 T cell receptor beta chains were all read from a single sample in a study of T cells in tuberculosis. After thawing and overnight rest, PBMC were stained with GMM-loaded CD1B tetramer, viability dye and anti-CD3 for sorting. The lipid loaded on the CD1B tetramers was C32 glucose monomycolate from Rhodococcus equi. Libraries were prepared by immunoSEQ multiplex PCR; TCRdb keeps only in-frame clonotypes and omits some of them. The table includes 70,000 to 95,000 clones, approximately 90% detected once. Sequencing was done on a sample of CD1b-GMM tetramer-negative cells sorted from PBMCs. The receptors shown here come from an adult woman with latent tuberculosis.

Comments on this clone: The same CDR3 also results from other DNA sequences found in this sample. The chain carries TRBV7-3 and TRBJ2-3; TRBD2 matches at 8 bases. This CDR3 spans 15 amino acids. V was pared by 0 bases and J by 1 base, with 0 bases of the junction left unmatched. Germline V lookup: CDR1 SGHTA, CDR2 FQGTGA. CDR3 sequence (DNA): TGTGCCAGCAGCTTAACCGGGGGGGGCACAGATACGCAGTATTTT. Protein product: CASSLTGGGTDTQYF.

The chain recombines TRBV27 with TRBJ1-6, with 7 bases aligning to TRBD1. V shed 4 bases and J 9 bases; nucleotides not matched to a gene: 15. Germline V lookup: CDR1 MNHEY, CDR2 SMNVEV (reference sequence). CDR3 length: 17 residues. Here the CDR3 DNA reads TGTGCCAGCAGTTATCGCGGGACAGCTTCGTTTGGTTCACCCCTCCACTTT. Protein sequence: CASSYRGTASFGSPLHF.

The genes are TRBV5-4 and TRBJ2-2; 8 bases agree with TRBD2. The J segment lost 7 bases and the V segment lost 4 bases, leaving 9 bases of the junction unmatched. CDR1 SGHNT and CDR2 YYREEE come from the germline V gene (reference sequence). The CDR3 contains 15 residues. In nucleotides, the CDR3 is TGTGCCAGCAGCATAGCGGGGAGGTTGAGCGGGGAGCTGTTTTTT. It specifies CASSIAGRLSGELFF.

The chain uses TRBV6-1 and TRBJ2-2; a possible D gene is TRBD1 (6 bases). This CDR3 is built from 14 residues. Trimming left V 6 bases short and J 4 bases short, with 12 bases between. Germline V gene data show CDR1 as MNHNS and CDR2 as SASEGT. The CDR3 loop is CASSRGGSTGELFF. The DNA of the CDR3 is TGTGCCAGCAGCAGGGGCGGTAGCACCGGGGAGCTGTTTTTT.

The V and J genes are TRBV18 and TRBJ2-6; TRBD1 aligns across 7 bases. Unmatched junction bases numbered 7, after V lost 2 bases and J lost 0 bases. The CDR3 has 18 amino acids. Per germline, CDR1 KGHSH and CDR2 LQKENI. As DNA, the CDR3 is TGTGCCAGCTCACCAGGGACAGTCGACGTCTCTGGGGCCAACGTCCTGACTTTC. This sequence encodes CASSPGTVDVSGANVLTF.

The gene calls are TRBV29-1 and TRBJ1-1; D gene ambiguous. This CDR3 region has 13 residues. Trimming removed 6 bases at V and 4 bases at J, with 15 bases between. Germline V gives CDR1 SQVTM, CDR2 ANQGSEA. The CDR3 sequence: CSVRPVQFTEAFF. In DNA, the CDR3 is TGCAGCGTCCGGCCGGTACAGTTCACTGAAGCTTTCTTT.

Only a few counts were recorded for this clone. J is TRBJ2-7 and V is TRBV21-1; TRBD2 was called by the table and not checked on the DNA. TRBV21-1 is a documented pseudogene. CDR3 size: 19 residues. The CDR3 reads CASSIPSGGAFSLPGEQYV. As DNA, the CDR3 is TGTGCCAGCAGCATCCCTAGCGGGGGGGCTTTCAGCCTACCCGGCGAGCAGTACGTC.

This chain links TRBV5-6 with TRBJ2-7; D uncertain. The ends were cut back, 0 bases at V and 0 bases at J, with 10 bases in the middle. The CDR3 length is 15 residues. Germline assignment: CDR1 SGHDT and CDR2 YYEEEE. The CDR3: CASSLDPGSSYEQYF. The CDR3 DNA follows: TGTGCCAGCAGCTTGGACCCAGGCAGCTCCTACGAGCAGTACTTC.

This sequence joins TRBV6-5 and TRBJ1-6; D possibly corresponds to TRBD1 (6 bases). Germline-derived CDR1 and CDR2 are MNHEY and SVGAGI. The CDR3 extends over 16 amino acids. The V and J ends lost 1 base and 11 bases respectively, with 18 bases between them. CDR3 sequence reads: CASSYYSGTPNPPLHF. For the CDR3, the DNA is TGTGCCAGCAGTTACTACTCTGGGACACCAAACCCACCCCTCCACTTT.

This clone was observed a single time. The chain has TRBV11-2 and TRBJ2-3; TRBD2 aligns across 11 bases. The CDR3 has 17 residues. V shed 5 bases, J shed 3 bases, and the junction held 10 bases outside the gene matches. Germline CDR1 and CDR2: SGHAT and FQNNGV. The CDR3 is CASSRLSGGAATDTQYF. The CDR3 DNA reads as TGTGCCAGCAGCCGGCTTAGCGGGGGGGCGGCGACAGATACGCAGTATTTT.

This chain connects TRBV2 to TRBJ1-2; D uncertain. This CDR3 region has 15 residues. Trimming took off 0 bases at V and 5 bases at J, with 13 bases between the two ends. Germline CDR1 SNHLY, CDR2 FYNNEI. This chain's CDR3 is CASSEALQVDYGYTF. As DNA, the CDR3 is TGTGCCAGCAGTGAAGCACTCCAGGTAGATTATGGCTACACCTTC.

The chain uses TRBV27 and TRBJ1-6; D may be TRBD1 (6 bases). The germline CDR1 and CDR2 sequences are MNHEY and SMNVEV (reference sequence). V lost 5 bases and J 5 bases, leaving 13 bases between the germline ends. The CDR3 has 15 amino acids. In nucleotides, the CDR3 is TGTGCCAGCAGTATTCAGGGGTTTAATAATTCACCCCTCCACTTT. Its protein product is CASSIQGFNNSPLHF.

This clone was seen a few times. This CDR3 is CASSERVSSYEQYV. CDR3 coding DNA: TGTGCCAGCAGTGAACGGGTTAGCTCCTACGAGCAGTACGTC. V and J are TRBV6-1 and TRBJ2-7, with unresolved D. Germline assignment: CDR1 MNHNS and CDR2 SASEGT. V was pared by 2 bases and J by 0 bases, with 8 bases between. The CDR3 totals 14 residues.

This clone is a singleton in its sample. At one end, the junction sequence differs from germline, possibly due to a read error. The genes are TRBV7-7 and TRBJ2-5; D possibly corresponds to TRBD2 (5 bases). The CDR3 runs 17 residues. Germline CDR1 reads SSHAT; CDR2 reads FNYEAQ (reference sequence). DNA for the CDR3: TGTGCTAGCAGCTTAGAAATATCCGGGAAAGGGAAGGAGACCCAGTACTTC. This sequence encodes CASSLEISGKGKETQYF.

The chain links TRBV9 to TRBJ1-1, with D unresolved. Germline lookup yields CDR1 SGDLS and CDR2 YYNGEE. The CDR3 has 14 amino acids. V lost 3 bases and J 1 base, leaving 10 bases between the germline ends. CDR3 sequence reads: CASSEPRGNTEAFF. Here the CDR3 DNA reads TGTGCCAGCAGCGAGCCGCGAGGGAACACTGAAGCTTTCTTT.